This TCR beta chain was recorded in a study of blood T cell repertoires in COVID-19. About the research overall: COVID-19 samples from acute and convalescent phases originated in the United States, Italy and Spain. PBMCs, B-cell-depleted T cells, or T cells were the source of the cDNA or gDNA that made up the material.

In the original analysis: Reference gene primers were amplified, and this amplification served to estimate nucleated cell counts. The repertoire was sequenced with immunoSEQ multiplex PCR; TCRdb's copy has only in-frame clones and lacks some. V and J calls plus clone size are reproduced from that table; the DNA served to infer D and trimming. The top ten clones hold about 6.5% of a sample with approximately 76,000 clones, roughly 83% of them seen once. This CDR3 region has 13 residues. Trimming stripped 4 bases from V and 10 bases from J, with 17 bases between. Germline CDR1 SNHLY, CDR2 FYNNEI. Sequenced input: peripheral blood. The genes are TRBV2 and TRBJ2-7; possible D gene TRBD1, 6 bases. The clonotype was recovered from a woman in her fifties or sixties with acute or convalescent COVID-19. CDR3: CASSGQAPSIQYF. CDR3 nucleotide sequence: TGTGCCAGCAGTGGACAGGCCCCATCTATTCAGTACTTC.